This T cell receptor beta chain was recorded in a study of early T cells in non-severe SARS-CoV-2 infection. For the study at large: The input, bulk RNA from unsorted whole blood, was sequenced, and chains were unpaired.

In this sample, this clonotype turned up many times. The CDR3 contains 17 residues. V lost 3 bases and J 3 bases, leaving 18 bases between the germline ends. Individual cDNA molecules carried attached unique molecular identifiers. TCRdb ran MiXCR on the 5' RACE reads and lists one entry per CDR3 protein. The sample yields some 50,000 distinct CDR3 sequences, about a tenth seen once. The specimen sequenced was whole blood. The rearrangement uses TRBV12-3 or TRBV12-4 and TRBJ1-3; D is perhaps TRBD1 (5 bases). The receptor's source is an adult who was a healthcare worker with PCR-confirmed SARS-CoV-2 infection or an uninfected control (not recorded which). CDR3 DNA sequence: TGTGCCAGCAGTTTTCTGGGGACGGAGGGTCGTGGAAACACCATATATTTT. The encoded protein is CASSFLGTEGRGNTIYF.